The 17 T cell receptor beta chains below were found in one sample sequenced in a study of control samples from healthy donors and cancer patients. This table comes from immunoSEQ multiplex PCR, and its TCRdb copy is limited to in-frame clones, with some not included. In the table there are 80,000 to 100,000 clones, approximately 81% of which are singletons. Sequenced input: blood. These receptors all come from a woman aged 25-40 years in good health.

The chain is built from TRBV6-4 and TRBJ2-2; D might be TRBD2 (7 bases). Germline V gene lookup returns CDR1 MRHNA and CDR2 SNTAGT. Trimming shortened V by 6 bases and J by 6 bases, and 20 bases separated the two germline ends. The CDR3 runs 16 residues. The DNA for the CDR3 is TGTGCCAGCAGCGCGAGGGGGGGGACCGCGCCCGGGGAGCTGTTTTTT. It is translated as CASSARGGTAPGELFF.

The chain has TRBV15 and TRBJ1-5; tentative D call: TRBD1 (5 bases). This CDR3 is built from 15 residues. Germline V lookup: CDR1 LNHNV, CDR2 YYDKDF (reference sequence). Trimming took 0 bases from V and 7 from J, leaving 13 bases between them. CDR3 protein: CATSRDIGGGQPQHF. As DNA, the CDR3 is TGTGCCACCAGCAGAGATATTGGTGGGGGACAGCCCCAGCATTTT.

V and J are TRBV12-3 or TRBV12-4 and TRBJ1-3, with no clear D. Trimming removed 3 bases at V and 7 bases at J, with 7 bases between. This CDR3 is 12 amino acids long. The CDR3 sequence is CASSLGGNTIYF. As DNA, the CDR3 is TGTGCCAGCAGTTTGGGTGGGAACACCATATATTTT.

The chain couples TRBV30 to TRBJ1-6; D remains unclear. Germline V gives CDR1 GTSNPN, CDR2 SVGIG (reference sequence). The CDR3 consists of 15 residues. Trimming took 0 bases from V and 9 from J, leaving 15 bases between them. The CDR3 loop is CAWSVLTGKGSPLHF. The CDR3 region has the DNA TGTGCCTGGAGTGTACTCACTGGAAAGGGTTCACCCCTCCACTTT.

V and J are TRBV10-3 and TRBJ1-1; no definite D call. Germline V gives CDR1 ENHRY, CDR2 SYGVKD. The V gene lost 3 bases and the J gene lost 1 base, with 9 bases spanning the gap. The CDR3 length is 14 residues. The chain's CDR3 is CAISENGWNTEAFF. CDR3 in DNA: TGTGCCATCAGTGAAAACGGTTGGAACACTGAAGCTTTCTTT.

The chain employs TRBV25-1 and TRBJ2-5; 7 bases align to TRBD1. Germline CDR1 MGHDK, CDR2 SYGVNS. The CDR3 covers 17 residues. Losses at the gene ends were 5 bases for V and 1 base for J; bases not matched to a gene: 13. CDR3: CASSPTQGRRGQETQYF. In nucleotides, the CDR3 is TGTGCCAGCAGTCCGACACAGGGGAGAAGAGGCCAAGAGACCCAGTACTTC.

This clone occurred once. V is TRBV5-1 and J is TRBJ2-5, with 9 nucleotides matching TRBD1. Germline V lookup: CDR1 SGHRS, CDR2 YFSETQ. The V and J ends lost 4 bases and 4 bases, in that order; junction bases with no gene match: 5. This CDR3 is 14 amino acids long. CDR3 amino acids: CASSRTGGAETQYF. The CDR3 DNA follows: TGCGCCAGCAGCCGTACAGGGGGCGCAGAGACCCAGTACTTC.

For this clone: A read error may account for a junction end that differs from germline. The V and J genes are TRBV9 and TRBJ2-2, with unresolved D. This CDR3 contains 13 residues. The germline gives CDR1 SGDLS, CDR2 YYNGEE. CDR3 in DNA: TGTGCCAGCAGCGGGGCGAATACCGGGGAGCTGTTTTTT. Its protein product is CASSGANTGELFF.

The J gene is TRBJ1-3, the V gene TRBV5-1, with 9 positions matching TRBD1. Losses at the gene ends were 4 bases for V and 9 bases for J; bases not matched to a gene: 2. The CDR3 is 12 residues long. The germline V gene has CDR1 SGHRS and CDR2 YFSETQ. CDR3 sequence reads: CASSRQGGTIYF. CDR3 nucleotides: TGCGCCAGCAGCCGACAGGGGGGCACCATATATTTT.

The chain carries TRBV19 and TRBJ1-2; D is uncertain. CDR3 length: 12 amino acids. V was shortened by 2 bases and J by 6 bases, with 7 bases between the two germline ends. The germline V gene has CDR1 LNHDA and CDR2 SQIVND (reference sequence). CDR3 sequence (DNA): TGTGCCAGTAGTATAATGTCGGATGGCTACACCTTC. Translated: CASSIMSDGYTF.

V usage is TRBV4-3 and J usage is TRBJ1-2; the match to TRBD1 covers 9 bases. This CDR3 is 14 amino acids long. Unmatched junction bases numbered 7, after V lost 4 bases and J lost 7 bases. The germline gives CDR1 LGHNA, CDR2 YSLEER. CDR3 residues: CASSLDRGRGGYTF. CDR3 DNA: TGCGCCAGCAGCCTGGACAGGGGAAGGGGTGGCTACACCTTC.

The chain joins TRBV27 to TRBJ2-1; 10 nucleotides match TRBD1. The germline CDR1 and CDR2 sequences are MNHEY and SMNVEV (reference sequence). V shed 6 bases, J shed 5 bases, and the junction held 10 bases outside the gene matches. The CDR3 totals 16 residues. The CDR3 DNA reads as TGTGCCAGCAGGTCGGACAGGGGGATTTCCAACAATGAGCAGTTCTTC. As protein: CASRSDRGISNNEQFF.

The chain recombines TRBV6-6 with TRBJ1-2; possibly TRBD1 for D (5 bases). This CDR3 has 12 amino acids. Germline CDR1 reads MNHNY; CDR2 reads SVGAGI (reference sequence). V was trimmed by 2 bases and J by 5 bases, leaving 6 bases between them. The CDR3 nucleotides read TGTGCCAGCAGTTACGGGACTTATGGCTACACCTTC. Its translation is CASSYGTYGYTF.

This clone was observed a single time. The chain carries TRBV6-5 and TRBJ2-7; TRBD2 might be the D (6 bases). V lost 4 bases and J lost 2, with 12 bases in between. Germline V gives CDR1 MNHEY, CDR2 SVGAGI. The CDR3 has 14 amino acids. CDR3 loop: CASSWEAVAYEQYF. For the CDR3, the DNA is TGTGCCAGCAGTTGGGAGGCGGTCGCCTACGAGCAGTACTTC.

This chain joins TRBV9 and TRBJ2-2; D uncertain. CDR1 is SGDLS and CDR2 is YYNGEE in the germline V gene. CDR3 length: 13 residues. Between the trimmed V and J ends, which lost 4 bases and 5 bases, there was a span of 9 bases. CDR3 residues: CASSPFGTGELFF. The CDR3 nucleotides are TGTGCCAGCAGCCCCTTTGGGACCGGGGAGCTGTTTTTT.

The gene calls are TRBV5-1 and TRBJ2-5; 10 nucleotides match TRBD2. The CDR3 loop spans 15 amino acids. The J segment lost 1 base and the V segment lost 4 bases, leaving 4 bases of the junction unmatched. Germline values: CDR1 SGHRS, CDR2 YFSETQ. The CDR3 region has the DNA TGCGCCAGCAGCCCAGGACTAGCGGTCCAAGAGACCCAGTACTTC. Protein: CASSPGLAVQETQYF. Based on the CDR3 plus reference TRBV5-1 and TRBJ2-5, the full variable domain is KAGVTQTPRYLIKTRGQQVTLSCSPISGHRSVSWYQQTPGQGLQFLFEYFSETQRNKGNFPGRFSGRQFSNSRSEMNVSTLELGDSALYLCASSPGLAVQETQYFGPGTRLLVL.

This sequence joins TRBV7-2 and TRBJ2-3; D could derive from TRBD1 or TRBD2 (7 bases each). The CDR3 contains 15 residues. V was cut by 4 bases and J by 1 base, with 12 bases left in between. Germline values: CDR1 SGHTA, CDR2 FQGNSA. The CDR3 bases are TGTGCCAGCAGCTCCCAGGGGGGGCGCACAGATACGCAGTATTTT. It is translated as CASSSQGGRTDTQYF. The full variable domain, with the rest looked up from reference TRBV7-2 and TRBJ2-3, is GAGVSQSPSNKVTEKGKDVELRCDPISGHTALYWYRQSLGQGLEFLIYFQGNSAPDKSGLPSDRFSAERTGGSVSTLTIQRTQQEDSAVYLCASSSQGGRTDTQYFGPGTRLTVL.